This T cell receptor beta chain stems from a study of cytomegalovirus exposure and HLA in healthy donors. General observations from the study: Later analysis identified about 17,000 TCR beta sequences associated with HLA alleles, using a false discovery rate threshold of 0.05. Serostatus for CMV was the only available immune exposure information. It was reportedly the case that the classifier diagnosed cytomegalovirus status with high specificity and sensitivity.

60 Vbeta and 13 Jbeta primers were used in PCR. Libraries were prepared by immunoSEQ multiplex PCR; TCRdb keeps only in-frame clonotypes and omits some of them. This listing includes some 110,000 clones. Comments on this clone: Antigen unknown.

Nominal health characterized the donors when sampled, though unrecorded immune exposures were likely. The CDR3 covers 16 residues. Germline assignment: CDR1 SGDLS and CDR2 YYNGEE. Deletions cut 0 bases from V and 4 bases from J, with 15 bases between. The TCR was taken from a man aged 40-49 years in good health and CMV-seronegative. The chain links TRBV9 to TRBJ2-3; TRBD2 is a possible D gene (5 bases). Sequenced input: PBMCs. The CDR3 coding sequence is TGTGCCAGCAGCGTAGGAGAGGGCGAAAGGGCAGATACGCAGTATTTT. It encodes CASSVGEGERADTQYF.